Shown below are 6 T cell receptor beta chains from a single sample sequenced in a study of T cell responses to AZD1222 COVID-19 vaccine. Some clones are missing from TCRdb's copy, which holds only in-frame ones; the method was immunoSEQ multiplex PCR. The sample shows about 120,000 clones, more than 75% of them seen only once. This specimen consisted of peripheral blood, obtained on day 0 of AZD1222 vaccination. These TCRs come from an adult in good health.

This chain links TRBV7-3 with TRBJ2-3; no clear D. The CDR3 covers 12 residues. Germline CDR1 and CDR2: SGHTA and FQGTGA. V was clipped by 0 bases and J by 6 bases, with 4 bases between them. CDR3 DNA: TGTGCCAGCAGCTTAACTGCTGATACGCAGTATTTT. It codes for CASSLTADTQYF.

V is TRBV28 and J is TRBJ1-2, with a weak D call TRBD1 (6 bases). The germline V gene has CDR1 MDHEN and CDR2 SYDVKM. Trimming left V 3 bases short and J 1 base short, with 15 bases between. The CDR3 extends over 16 amino acids. The CDR3 spells CASSFPTGRGNYGYTF. In DNA, the CDR3 is TGTGCCAGCAGTTTCCCTACAGGGAGGGGTAACTATGGCTACACCTTC.

V usage is TRBV9 and J usage is TRBJ2-3; TRBD2 agrees at 12 bases. The ends lost 4 bases at V and 2 bases at J; junction bases unmatched: 5. Germline V gene lookup returns CDR1 SGDLS and CDR2 YYNGEE. The CDR3 has 16 amino acids. The DNA of the CDR3 is TGTGCCAGCAGCATCGGACTAGCGGGGCTCACAGATACGCAGTATTTT. Its protein is CASSIGLAGLTDTQYF.

The chain recombines TRBV28 with TRBJ1-2; D not resolved. CDR1 and CDR2 (germline): MDHEN, SYDVKM. Deletions cut 7 bases from V and 8 bases from J, with 14 bases between. CDR3 length: 12 residues. The CDR3 loop is CASNRKDWGYTF. The CDR3 nucleotides are TGTGCCAGCAATCGGAAGGATTGGGGCTACACCTTC.

This sequence joins TRBV5-4 and TRBJ2-1, with 9 bases aligning to TRBD2. The CDR3 is 15 amino acids. The germline V gene encodes CDR1 SGHNT and CDR2 YYREEE (reference sequence). After removal of 2 bases from V and 5 bases from J, the junction contained 5 bases not matched to a gene. CDR3 DNA: TGTGCCAGCAGCTTCATAGCGGGAGCTAACAATGAGCAGTTCTTC. This gives the protein CASSFIAGANNEQFF.

This clone was seen once. The gene calls are TRBV7-9 and TRBJ1-2; 7 positions match TRBD1. V was pared by 5 bases and J by 4 bases, with 7 bases of the junction left unmatched. Germline values: CDR1 SEHNR, CDR2 FQNEAQ (reference sequence). The CDR3 totals 14 residues. The CDR3: CASSPPGGAYGYTF. In nucleotides, the CDR3 is TGTGCCAGCAGCCCCCCAGGGGGGGCCTATGGCTACACCTTC.